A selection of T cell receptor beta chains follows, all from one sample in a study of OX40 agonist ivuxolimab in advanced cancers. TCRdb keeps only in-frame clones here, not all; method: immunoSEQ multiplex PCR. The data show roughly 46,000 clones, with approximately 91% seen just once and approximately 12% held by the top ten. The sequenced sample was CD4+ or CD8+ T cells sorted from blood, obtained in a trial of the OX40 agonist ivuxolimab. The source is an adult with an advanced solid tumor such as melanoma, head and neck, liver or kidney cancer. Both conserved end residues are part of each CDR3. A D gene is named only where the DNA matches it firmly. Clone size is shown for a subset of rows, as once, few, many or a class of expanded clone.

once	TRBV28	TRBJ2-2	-	TGTGCCAGCATTACGGGGGCCGGGGAGCTGTTTTTT	CASITGAGELFF
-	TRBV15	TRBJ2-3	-	TGTGCCACCAGCAGAGATAGGGGGGGCGACACAGATACGCAGTATTTT	CATSRDRGGDTDTQYF
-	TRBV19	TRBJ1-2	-	TGTGCCAGTAGTATCTGGCAGGAGTCACCTTATGGCTACACCTTC	CASSIWQESPYGYTF
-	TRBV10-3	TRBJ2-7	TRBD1	TGTGCCATCACCGAGGGGGCGGGTTACGAGCAGTACTTC	CAITEGAGYEQYF
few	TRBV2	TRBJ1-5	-	TGTGCCAGCAGCCGACCGGGCCAGCCCCAGCATTTT	CASSRPGQPQHF
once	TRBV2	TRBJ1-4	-	TGTGCCAGCAGATCCTGGGTAGGGAAGGATGAAAAACTGTTTTTT	CASRSWVGKDEKLFF
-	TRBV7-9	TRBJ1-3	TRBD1	TGTGCCAGCAGCTTAGGTGTCCGGACAGGGGCTGGAAACACCATATATTTT	CASSLGVRTGAGNTIYF
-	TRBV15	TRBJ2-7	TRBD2	TGTGCCACCAGCGGTCCCTCCGGGCTAGCGGGACCCTACGAGCAGTACTTC	CATSGPSGLAGPYEQYF
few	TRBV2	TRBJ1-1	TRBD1	TGTGCCAGCATGGGGACAGGGTTTGAAGCTTTCTTT	CASMGTGFEAFF
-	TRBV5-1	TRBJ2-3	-	TGCGCCAGCAGGGAGGGCTCAGATACGCAGTATTTT	CASREGSDTQYF
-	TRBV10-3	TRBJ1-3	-	TGTGCCATCACAAACGGGCCCTCTGGAAACACCATATATTTT	CAITNGPSGNTIYF
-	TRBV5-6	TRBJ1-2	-	TGTGCCAGCAGCTTGTGGGGCGGGGTGTCGAATGGCTACACCTTC	CASSLWGGVSNGYTF
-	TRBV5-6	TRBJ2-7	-	TGTGCCAGCAGCTTTCGGGCAGGCCACGAGCAGTACTTC	CASSFRAGHEQYF
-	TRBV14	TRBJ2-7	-	TGTGCCAGCAGCCAAGTATACTACGAGCAGTACTTC	CASSQVYYEQYF
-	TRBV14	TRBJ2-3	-	TGTGCCAGCAGCCAAGTAGGAGGAAAGACAGATACGCAGTATTTT	CASSQVGGKTDTQYF
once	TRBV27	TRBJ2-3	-	TGTGCCAGCAGTTGGGGGTCTACGCAGTATTTT	CASSWGSTQYF
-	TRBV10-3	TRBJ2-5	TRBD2	TGTGCCATCAGTGGCCGAGCGGGAGGGCTAGAGACCCAGTACTTC	CAISGRAGGLETQYF
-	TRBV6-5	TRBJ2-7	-	TGTGCCAGCAGTGAACAGGGACTCACCTACGAGCAGTACTTC	CASSEQGLTYEQYF
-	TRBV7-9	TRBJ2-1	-	TGTGCCAGCACCTCCGACTGGGATGAGCAGTTCTTC	CASTSDWDEQFF
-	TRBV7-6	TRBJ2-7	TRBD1	TGTGCCAGCAGCACCGGGACAGGCTCCTACGAGCAGTACTTC	CASSTGTGSYEQYF
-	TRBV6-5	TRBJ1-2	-	TGTGCCAGCAACCCTGGAGGGGGAGCTGGCTACACCTTC	CASNPGGGAGYTF
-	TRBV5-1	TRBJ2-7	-	TGCGCCAGCAGCTTGGTTCAGGGCAGCGAGCAGTACTTC	CASSLVQGSEQYF
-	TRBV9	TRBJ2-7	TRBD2	TGTGCCAGCAGCGTAGGTGGCGGGGGGGCCTTCGAGCAGTACTTC	CASSVGGGGAFEQYF
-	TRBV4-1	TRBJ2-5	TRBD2	TGCGCCAGCAGCCCCCGGGGCAGGGCCCGGGGGGACCAAGAGACCCAGTACTTC	CASSPRGRARGDQETQYF
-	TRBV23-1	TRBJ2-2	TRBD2	TGCGCCAGCAGTCAACCCCCCCTCCCTAGCGGGGTTGGGACCGGGGAGCTGTTTTTT	CASSQPPLPSGVGTGELFF
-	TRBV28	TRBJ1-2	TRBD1	TGTGCCAGCAGTTTAGACAGGGGCGGCTATGGCTACACCTTC	CASSLDRGGYGYTF
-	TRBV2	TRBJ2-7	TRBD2	TGTGCCAGCATTCCGGGACTAGGGAGGAACGAGCAGTACTTC	CASIPGLGRNEQYF
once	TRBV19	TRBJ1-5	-	TGTGCCAGTAGTATAGGGACCCGGGGCAATCAGCCCCAGCATTTT	CASSIGTRGNQPQHF
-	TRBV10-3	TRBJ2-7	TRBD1	TGTGCCATCAGCGGGACAGGGTACGACGAGCAGTACTTC	CAISGTGYDEQYF
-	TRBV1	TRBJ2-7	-	TGCACCAGCAGCCAAGACAGGGATTCGAGGGGTTACTACGAGCAGTACTTC	CTSSQDRDSRGYYEQYF
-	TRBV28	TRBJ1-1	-	TGTGCCAGCACCCTCAGCGGGAGTACTGAAGCTTTCTTT	CASTLSGSTEAFF